The present TCR beta chain was sequenced within a study of blood T cell repertoires in COVID-19. Germline loops: CDR1 KGHDR, CDR2 SFDVKD. Trimming cost V 4 bases and J 0 bases, with 8 bases left between them. The CDR3 runs 15 residues. The protocol was immunoSEQ multiplex PCR, while the TCRdb copy is restricted to in-frame clones and leaves out a portion. Among around 200,000 clones listed, 80% were seen once. The chain has TRBV24-1 and TRBJ1-4, with a weak D call TRBD1 (5 bases). This clonotype was sampled from a woman aged 70-85 years with acute or convalescent COVID-19. Sequenced material: peripheral blood. Here the CDR3 DNA reads TGTGCCACCAGTGACGGGGGGGCAACTAATGAAAAACTGTTTTTT. It encodes CATSDGGATNEKLFF.